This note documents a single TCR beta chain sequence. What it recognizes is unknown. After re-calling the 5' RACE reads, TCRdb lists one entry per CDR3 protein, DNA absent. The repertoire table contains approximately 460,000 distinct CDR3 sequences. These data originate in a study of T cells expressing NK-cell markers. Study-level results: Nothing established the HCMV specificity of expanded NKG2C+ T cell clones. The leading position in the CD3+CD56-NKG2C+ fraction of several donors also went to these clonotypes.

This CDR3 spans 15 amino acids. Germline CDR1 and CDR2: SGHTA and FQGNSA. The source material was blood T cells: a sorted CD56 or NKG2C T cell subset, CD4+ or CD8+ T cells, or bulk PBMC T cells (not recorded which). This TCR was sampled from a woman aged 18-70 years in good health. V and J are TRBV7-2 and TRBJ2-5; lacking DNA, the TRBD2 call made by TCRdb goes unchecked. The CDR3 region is CASSAQLAGWETQYF.